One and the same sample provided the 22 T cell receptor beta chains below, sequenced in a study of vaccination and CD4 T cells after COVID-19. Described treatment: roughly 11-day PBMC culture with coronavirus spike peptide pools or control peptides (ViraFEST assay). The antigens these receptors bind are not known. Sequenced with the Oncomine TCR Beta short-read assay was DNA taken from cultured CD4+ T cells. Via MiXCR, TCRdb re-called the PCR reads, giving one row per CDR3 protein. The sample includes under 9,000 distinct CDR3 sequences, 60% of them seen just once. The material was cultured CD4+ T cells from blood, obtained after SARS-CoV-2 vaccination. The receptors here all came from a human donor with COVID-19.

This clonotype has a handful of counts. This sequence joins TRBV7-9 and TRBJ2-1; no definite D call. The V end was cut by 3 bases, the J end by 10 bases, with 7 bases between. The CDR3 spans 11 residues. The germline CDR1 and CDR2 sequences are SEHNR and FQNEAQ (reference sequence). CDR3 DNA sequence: TGTGCCAGCAGCTTCGAGAGAGAGCAGTTCTTC. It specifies CASSFEREQFF.

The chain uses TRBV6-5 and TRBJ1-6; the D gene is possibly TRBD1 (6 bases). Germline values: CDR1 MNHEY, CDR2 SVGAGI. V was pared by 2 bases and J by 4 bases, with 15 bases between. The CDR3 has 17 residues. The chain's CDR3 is CASSYGGGDRYNSPLHF. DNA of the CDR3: TGTGCCAGCAGTTACGGGGGCGGTGACCGGTATAATTCACCCCTCCACTTT.

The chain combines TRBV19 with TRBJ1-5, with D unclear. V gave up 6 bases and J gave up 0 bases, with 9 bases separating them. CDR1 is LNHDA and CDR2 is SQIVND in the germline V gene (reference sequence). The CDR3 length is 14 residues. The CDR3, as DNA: TGTGCCAGTAGGTTGTGGGCTAGCAATCAGCCCCAGCATTTT. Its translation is CASRLWASNQPQHF. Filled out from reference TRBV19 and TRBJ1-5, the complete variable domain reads DGGITQSPKYLFRKEGQNVTLSCEQNLNHDAMYWYRQDPGQGLRLIYYSQIVNDFQKGDIAEGYSVSREKKESFPLTVTSAQKNPTAFYLCASRLWASNQPQHFGDGTRLSIL.

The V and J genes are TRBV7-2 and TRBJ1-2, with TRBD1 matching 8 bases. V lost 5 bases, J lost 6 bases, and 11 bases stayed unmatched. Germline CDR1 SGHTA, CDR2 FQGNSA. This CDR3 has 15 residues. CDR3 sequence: CASSRIRTGRNGYTF. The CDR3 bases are TGTGCCAGCAGCCGTATCCGGACAGGGAGGAATGGCTACACCTTC.

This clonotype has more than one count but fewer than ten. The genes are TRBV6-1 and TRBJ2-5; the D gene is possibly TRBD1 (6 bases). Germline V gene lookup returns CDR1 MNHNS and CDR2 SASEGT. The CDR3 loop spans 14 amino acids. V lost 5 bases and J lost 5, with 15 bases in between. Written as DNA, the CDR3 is TGTGCCAGCAGTCGCTGGGGGCTACGGGAGACCCAGTACTTC. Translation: CASSRWGLRETQYF.

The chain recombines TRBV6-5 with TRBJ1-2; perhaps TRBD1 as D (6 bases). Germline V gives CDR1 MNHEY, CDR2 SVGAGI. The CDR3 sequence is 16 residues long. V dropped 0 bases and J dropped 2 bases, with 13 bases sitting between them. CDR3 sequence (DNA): TGTGCCAGCAGTTACTCACGGCACGGACAGAACTATGGCTACACCTTC. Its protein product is CASSYSRHGQNYGYTF.

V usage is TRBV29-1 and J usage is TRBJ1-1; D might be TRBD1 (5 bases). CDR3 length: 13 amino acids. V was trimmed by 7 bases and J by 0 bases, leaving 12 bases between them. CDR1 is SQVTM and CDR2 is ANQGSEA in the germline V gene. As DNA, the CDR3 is TGCAGCGGCCGACAGAACATGAACACTGAAGCTTTCTTT. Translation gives CSGRQNMNTEAFF.

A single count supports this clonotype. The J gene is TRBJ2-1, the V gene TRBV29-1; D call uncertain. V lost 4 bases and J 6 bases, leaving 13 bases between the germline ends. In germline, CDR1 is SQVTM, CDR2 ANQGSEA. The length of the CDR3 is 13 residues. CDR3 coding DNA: TGCAGCGTTGTCCGGTTATTGGGCAATGAGCAGTTCTTC. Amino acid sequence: CSVVRLLGNEQFF.

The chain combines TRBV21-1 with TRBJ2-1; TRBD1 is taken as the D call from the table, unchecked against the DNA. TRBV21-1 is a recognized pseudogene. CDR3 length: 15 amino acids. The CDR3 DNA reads TGTGCCAGCAGCATGGGGCAGGGGGGGGGCAATGAGCAGTTCTTC. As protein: CASSMGQGGGNEQFF.

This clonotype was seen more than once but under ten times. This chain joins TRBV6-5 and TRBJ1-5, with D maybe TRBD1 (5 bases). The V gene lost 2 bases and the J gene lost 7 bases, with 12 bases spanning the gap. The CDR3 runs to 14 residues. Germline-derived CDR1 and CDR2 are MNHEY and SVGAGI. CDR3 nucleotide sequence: TGTGCCAGCAGTTACGCCGGGGGAAGCCAGCCCCAGCATTTT. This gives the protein CASSYAGGSQPQHF.

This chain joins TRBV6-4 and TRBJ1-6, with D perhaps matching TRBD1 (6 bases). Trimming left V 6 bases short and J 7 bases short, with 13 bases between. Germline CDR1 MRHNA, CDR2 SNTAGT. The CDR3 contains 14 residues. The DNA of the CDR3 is TGTGCCAGCAGCCCGGACAGCGAAAATTCACCCCTCCACTTT. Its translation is CASSPDSENSPLHF.

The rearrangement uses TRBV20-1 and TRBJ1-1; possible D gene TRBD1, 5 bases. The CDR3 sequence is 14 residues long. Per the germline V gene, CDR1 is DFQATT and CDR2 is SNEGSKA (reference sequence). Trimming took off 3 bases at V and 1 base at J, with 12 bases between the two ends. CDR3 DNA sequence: TGCAGTGCTAGTGGAGGGGCAAGGAACACTGAAGCTTTCTTT. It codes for CSASGGARNTEAFF.

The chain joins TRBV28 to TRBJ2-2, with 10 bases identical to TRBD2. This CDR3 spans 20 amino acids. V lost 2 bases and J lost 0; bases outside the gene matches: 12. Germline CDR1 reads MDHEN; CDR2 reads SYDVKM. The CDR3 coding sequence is TGTGCCAGCAGTTTAAATCTGTTAGCGGGGGGCCAACCGAACACCGGGGAGCTGTTTTTT. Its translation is CASSLNLLAGGQPNTGELFF.

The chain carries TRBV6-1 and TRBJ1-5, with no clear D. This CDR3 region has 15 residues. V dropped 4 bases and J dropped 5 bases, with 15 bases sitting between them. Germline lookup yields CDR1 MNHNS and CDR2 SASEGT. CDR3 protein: CASSVFFQDDQPQHF. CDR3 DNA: TGTGCCAGCAGTGTGTTCTTTCAAGACGATCAGCCCCAGCATTTT.

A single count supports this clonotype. The CDR3 here is CATSASFPGRISGANVLTF. The CDR3 DNA follows: TGTGCCACCAGCGCAAGCTTCCCGGGACGGATCTCTGGGGCCAACGTCCTGACTTTC. This sequence joins TRBV15 and TRBJ2-6; D could derive from TRBD1 or TRBD2 (5 bases each). V lost 5 bases to trimming and J lost 0 bases, with 20 bases between them. CDR1 and CDR2 from the germline V gene are LNHNV and YYDKDF (reference sequence). The CDR3 covers 19 residues.

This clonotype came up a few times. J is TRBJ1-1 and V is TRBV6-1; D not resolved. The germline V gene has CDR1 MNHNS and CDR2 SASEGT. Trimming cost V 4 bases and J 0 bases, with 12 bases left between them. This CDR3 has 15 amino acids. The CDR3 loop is CASSVLVLMNTEAFF. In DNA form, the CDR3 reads TGTGCCAGCAGTGTTTTAGTCCTCATGAACACTGAAGCTTTCTTT.

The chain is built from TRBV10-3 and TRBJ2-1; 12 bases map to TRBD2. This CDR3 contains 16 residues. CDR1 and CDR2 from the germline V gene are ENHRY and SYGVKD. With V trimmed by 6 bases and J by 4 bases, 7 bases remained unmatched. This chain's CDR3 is CAISQRGLAGYNEQFF. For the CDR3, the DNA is TGTGCCATCAGCCAGCGAGGACTAGCGGGATACAATGAGCAGTTCTTC.

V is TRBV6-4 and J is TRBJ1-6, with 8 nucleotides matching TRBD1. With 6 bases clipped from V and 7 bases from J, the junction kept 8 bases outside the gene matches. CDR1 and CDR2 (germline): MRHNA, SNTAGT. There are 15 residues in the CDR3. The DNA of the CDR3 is TGTGCCAGCAGCGGTGAGACAGGGGCCAATTCACCCCTCCACTTT. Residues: CASSGETGANSPLHF.

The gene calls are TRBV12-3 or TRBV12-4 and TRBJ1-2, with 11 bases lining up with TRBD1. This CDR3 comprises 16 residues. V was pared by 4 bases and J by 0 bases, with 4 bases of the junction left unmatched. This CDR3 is CASSSGQGVTNYGYTF. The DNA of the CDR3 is TGTGCCAGCAGTTCGGGACAGGGGGTTACTAACTATGGCTACACCTTC.

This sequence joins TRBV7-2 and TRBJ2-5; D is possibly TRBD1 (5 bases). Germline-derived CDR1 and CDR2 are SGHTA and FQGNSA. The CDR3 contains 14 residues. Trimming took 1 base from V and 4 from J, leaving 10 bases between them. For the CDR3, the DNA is TGTGCCAGCAGCTTAGGCCTTGGGGCAGAGACCCAGTACTTC. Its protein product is CASSLGLGAETQYF.

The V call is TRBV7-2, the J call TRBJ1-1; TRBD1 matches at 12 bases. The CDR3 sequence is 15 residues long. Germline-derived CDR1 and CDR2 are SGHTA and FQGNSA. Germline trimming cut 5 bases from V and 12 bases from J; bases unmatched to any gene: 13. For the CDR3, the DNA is TGTGCCAGCAGCCGGGCCCCGGGACAGGGGGCGTCAACTTTCTTT. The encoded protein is CASSRAPGQGASTFF.

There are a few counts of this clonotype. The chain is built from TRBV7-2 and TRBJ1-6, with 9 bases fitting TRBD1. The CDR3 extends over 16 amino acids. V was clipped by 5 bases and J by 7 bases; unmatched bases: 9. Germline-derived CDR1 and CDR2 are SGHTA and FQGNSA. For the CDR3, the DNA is TGTGCCAGCAGCACCCGGACAGGGGCCGCGAATTCACCCCTCCACTTT. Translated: CASSTRTGAANSPLHF.